This passage covers 15 T cell receptor beta chains from one sample sequenced in a study of cytomegalovirus exposure and HLA in healthy donors. This PCR relied on a set of 60 Vbeta primers and 13 Jbeta primers. Only in-frame clones appear in the TCRdb table, and some are missing; sequencing was by immunoSEQ multiplex PCR. Of a few hundred thousand clones in the sample, roughly 86% were seen once. The sample consisted of PBMCs. The receptors come from a woman between 35 and 50 years old in good health and CMV-seropositive.

The chain recombines TRBV19 with TRBJ2-1; possibly TRBD1 for D (5 bases). V was trimmed by 3 bases and J by 4 bases, leaving 13 bases between them. This CDR3 spans 15 amino acids. Per the germline V gene, CDR1 is LNHDA and CDR2 is SQIVND (reference sequence). The DNA for the CDR3 is TGTGCCAGTAGTATTACCCCGGACATATACAATGAGCAGTTCTTC. Its translation: CASSITPDIYNEQFF.

V and J are TRBV18 and TRBJ2-7, with a possible D match to TRBD2 (7 bases). Germline V lookup: CDR1 KGHSH, CDR2 LQKENI. Trimming took off 6 bases at V and 6 bases at J, with 18 bases between the two ends. CDR3 length equals 14 residues. The CDR3 loop reads CASSSSGLGGEQYF. The CDR3 DNA reads TGTGCCAGCTCGTCGTCTGGACTAGGGGGCGAGCAGTACTTC.

The V gene is TRBV28, the J gene TRBJ2-7; 11 positions agree with TRBD2. V was pared by 4 bases and J by 4 bases, with 9 bases of the junction left unmatched. The CDR3 has 16 amino acids. Germline-derived CDR1 and CDR2 are MDHEN and SYDVKM. The CDR3 reads CASSYPGTSGKYEQYF. The CDR3 nucleotides are TGTGCCAGCAGTTACCCCGGGACTAGCGGAAAATACGAGCAGTACTTC. The variable domain in full, with the rest retrieved from reference TRBV28 and TRBJ2-7, is DVKVTQSSRYLVKRTGEKVFLECVQDMDHENMFWYRQDPGLGLRLIYFSYDVKMKEKGDIPEGYSVSREKKERFSLILESASTNQTSMYLCASSYPGTSGKYEQYFGPGTRLTVT.

This clone has just one count. The V and J genes are TRBV29-1 and TRBJ2-7; TRBD1 agrees at 8 bases. CDR1 and CDR2 from the germline V gene are SQVTM and ANQGSEA. The CDR3 runs to 15 residues. Trimming cost V 2 bases and J 2 bases; bases outside gene matches: 8. The CDR3 sequence: CSVETTGQVPYEQYF. The CDR3, as DNA: TGCAGCGTTGAAACCACGGGACAGGTTCCCTACGAGCAGTACTTC.

CDR3 sequence: CASSNDVGLAVYNEQFF. CDR3 nucleotides: TGTGCCAGCAGCAACGACGTGGGACTAGCGGTCTACAATGAGCAGTTCTTC. V gene TRBV7-2 combines with J gene TRBJ2-1; TRBD2 matches at 11 bases. Looked up from germline, CDR1 is SGHTA and CDR2 is FQGNSA. The J segment lost 3 bases and the V segment lost 5 bases, leaving 9 bases of the junction unmatched. This CDR3 is built from 17 residues. Full variable domain (missing parts from reference TRBV7-2 and TRBJ2-1): GAGVSQSPSNKVTEKGKDVELRCDPISGHTALYWYRQSLGQGLEFLIYFQGNSAPDKSGLPSDRFSAERTGGSVSTLTIQRTQQEDSAVYLCASSNDVGLAVYNEQFFGPGTRLTVL.

The chain couples TRBV7-8 to TRBJ2-1; 14 bases align to TRBD2. Germline CDR1 reads SGHVS; CDR2 reads FQNEAQ. The J segment lost 3 bases and the V segment lost 5 bases, leaving 15 bases of the junction unmatched. The CDR3 sequence is 20 residues long. CDR3 protein: CASSPLPGLAGDAGYNEQFF. The CDR3 coding sequence is TGTGCCAGCAGCCCCCTTCCGGGACTAGCGGGAGACGCCGGCTACAATGAGCAGTTCTTC.

This chain links TRBV7-2 with TRBJ1-4; 8 bases align to TRBD1. CDR1 is SGHTA, CDR2 FQGNSA, per germline. There are 15 residues in the CDR3. Trimming took 3 bases from V and 3 from J; bases not matched to a gene: 3. In DNA, the CDR3 is TGTGCCAGCAGCTTTACAGGGGGATCTAATGAAAAACTGTTTTTT. Its translation is CASSFTGGSNEKLFF.

The chain links TRBV18 to TRBJ2-3; D gene ambiguous. Germline loops: CDR1 KGHSH, CDR2 LQKENI. The CDR3 is made up of 14 amino acids. V gave up 0 bases and J gave up 0 bases, with 4 bases separating them. The CDR3 DNA sequence: TGTGCCAGCTCACCACCGTCTAGCACAGATACGCAGTATTTT. As protein: CASSPPSSTDTQYF.

This clone occurred once. The genes are TRBV2 and TRBJ1-5, with D possibly TRBD1 on 6 matching bases. The CDR3 runs 14 residues. Germline V gives CDR1 SNHLY, CDR2 FYNNEI. V lost 6 bases and J 1 base, leaving 10 bases between the germline ends. CDR3 in amino acids: CASSLTGSNQPQHF. The CDR3 DNA reads TGTGCCAGCAGCTTGACAGGCAGCAATCAGCCCCAGCATTTT.

The V call is TRBV7-8, the J call TRBJ1-1; unclear D gene. This CDR3 comprises 13 residues. Trimming pared 5 bases from V and 8 bases from J, leaving 15 bases between. Germline assignment: CDR1 SGHVS and CDR2 FQNEAQ. CDR3 DNA sequence: TGTGCCAGCAGCCACTTAACGACCGGGGAAGCTTTCTTT. Translation: CASSHLTTGEAFF.

This chain joins TRBV18 and TRBJ2-2; D remains ambiguous. V dropped 3 bases and J dropped 8 bases, with 7 bases sitting between them. Germline V gene data show CDR1 as KGHSH and CDR2 as LQKENI. The CDR3 has 12 amino acids. CDR3 DNA: TGTGCCAGCTCACCCTACCCGGGGGAGCTGTTTTTT. This encodes CASSPYPGELFF.

The gene calls are TRBV28 and TRBJ1-1; D may be TRBD1 (5 bases). Germline-derived CDR1 and CDR2 are MDHEN and SYDVKM. V lost 5 bases and J 6 bases, leaving 19 bases between the germline ends. The CDR3 totals 15 residues. As DNA, the CDR3 is TGTGCCAGCAGTACCAGCCCGCGGGGCGAACCTGAAGCTTTCTTT. This codes for CASSTSPRGEPEAFF. The full variable domain, rest sourced from reference TRBV28 and TRBJ1-1, is DVKVTQSSRYLVKRTGEKVFLECVQDMDHENMFWYRQDPGLGLRLIYFSYDVKMKEKGDIPEGYSVSREKKERFSLILESASTNQTSMYLCASSTSPRGEPEAFFGQGTRLTVV.

CDR3 bases: TGTGCCAGCAGCCCGGGACTAGCGGGAGGGCCGGGAAATGAGCAGTTCTTC. The encoded protein is CASSPGLAGGPGNEQFF. This sequence joins TRBV7-9 and TRBJ2-1, with TRBD2 matching over 16 bases. This CDR3 is 17 amino acids long. Trimming cost V 5 bases and J 7 bases; bases outside gene matches: 8. Looked up from germline, CDR1 is SEHNR and CDR2 is FQNEAQ (reference sequence).

The chain has TRBV6-6 and TRBJ2-7; 7 bases match TRBD2. Germline V lookup: CDR1 MNHNY, CDR2 SVGAGI (reference sequence). The length of the CDR3 is 14 residues. With V trimmed by 10 bases and J by 2 bases, 11 bases remained unmatched. The CDR3 spells CATRREGGTYEQYF. The DNA of the CDR3 is TGTGCCACTAGGAGGGAGGGTGGCACCTACGAGCAGTACTTC.

This clone was picked up a small number of times. The genes are TRBV5-5 and TRBJ2-7; the D gene is possibly TRBD2 (5 bases). Germline V gives CDR1 SGHKS, CDR2 YYEKEE (reference sequence). V shed 4 bases and J shed 3 bases, with 11 bases lying between them. The CDR3 loop spans 13 amino acids. CDR3 nucleotide sequence: TGTGCCAGCAGCGCGGGTCTCCTCTACGAGCAGTACTTC. Its protein is CASSAGLLYEQYF. Filled out from reference TRBV5-5 and TRBJ2-7, the complete variable domain reads DAGVTQSPTHLIKTRGQQVTLRCSPISGHKSVSWYQQVLGQGPQFIFQYYEKEERGRGNFPDRFSARQFPNYSSELNVNALLLGDSALYLCASSAGLLYEQYFGPGTRLTVT.